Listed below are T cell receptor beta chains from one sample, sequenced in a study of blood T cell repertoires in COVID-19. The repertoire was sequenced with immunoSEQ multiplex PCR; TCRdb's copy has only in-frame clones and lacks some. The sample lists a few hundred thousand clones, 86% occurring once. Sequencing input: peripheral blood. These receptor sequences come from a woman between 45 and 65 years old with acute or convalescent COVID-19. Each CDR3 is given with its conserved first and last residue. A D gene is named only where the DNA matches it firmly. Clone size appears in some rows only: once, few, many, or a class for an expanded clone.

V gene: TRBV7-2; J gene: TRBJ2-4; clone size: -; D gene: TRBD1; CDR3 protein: CASSARTGRRENIQYF; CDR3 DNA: TGTGCCAGCAGCGCGCGGACAGGCCGACGAGAAAACATTCAGTACTTC
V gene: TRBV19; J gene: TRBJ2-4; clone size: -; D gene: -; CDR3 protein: CASSPRGNIQYF; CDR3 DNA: TGTGCCAGTAGTCCGAGGGGGAACATTCAGTACTTC
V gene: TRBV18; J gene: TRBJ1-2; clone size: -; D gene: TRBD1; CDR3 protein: CASSPGTGQRGYTF; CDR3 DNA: TGTGCCAGCTCACCTGGCACGGGACAGCGAGGCTACACCTTC
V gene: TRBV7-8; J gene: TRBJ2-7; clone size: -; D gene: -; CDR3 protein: CASSGHRAEQYF; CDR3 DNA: TGTGCCAGCAGCGGACACAGGGCCGAGCAGTACTTC
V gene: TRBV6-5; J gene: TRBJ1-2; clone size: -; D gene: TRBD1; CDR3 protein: CATGGNYGYTF; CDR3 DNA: TGTGCCACAGGGGGCAACTATGGCTACACCTTC
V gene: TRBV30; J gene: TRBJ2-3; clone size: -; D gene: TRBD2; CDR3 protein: CAWSVGLAGASDTQYF; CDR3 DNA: TGTGCCTGGAGTGTGGGACTAGCGGGAGCCTCAGATACGCAGTATTTT
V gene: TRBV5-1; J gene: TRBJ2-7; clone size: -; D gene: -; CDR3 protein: CASSVAGPYSYEQYF; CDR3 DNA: TGCGCCAGCAGCGTGGCCGGTCCCTACTCCTACGAGCAGTACTTC
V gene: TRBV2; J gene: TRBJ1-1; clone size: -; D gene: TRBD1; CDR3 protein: CASRKGTGHNTEAFF; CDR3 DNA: TGTGCCAGCAGGAAGGGGACAGGACATAACACTGAAGCTTTCTTT
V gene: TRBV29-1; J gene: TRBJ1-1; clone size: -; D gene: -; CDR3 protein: CSVGRKAEVEAFF; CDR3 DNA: TGCAGCGTTGGGCGGAAGGCGGAGGTTGAAGCTTTCTTT
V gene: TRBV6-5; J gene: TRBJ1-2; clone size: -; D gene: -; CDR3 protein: CASSYMGGGYGYTF; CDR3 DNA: TGTGCCAGCAGTTATATGGGGGGGGGATATGGCTACACCTTC
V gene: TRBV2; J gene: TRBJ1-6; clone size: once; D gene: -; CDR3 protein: CASSDTEGSPLHF; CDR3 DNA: TGTGCCAGCAGTGACACGGAGGGCTCACCCCTCCACTTT
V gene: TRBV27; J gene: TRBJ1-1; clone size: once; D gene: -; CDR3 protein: CASSWQANTEAFF; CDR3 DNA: TGTGCCAGCAGTTGGCAGGCCAACACTGAAGCTTTCTTT
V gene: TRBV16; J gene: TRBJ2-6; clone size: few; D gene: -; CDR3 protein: CASSQSTGNPLSGANVLTF; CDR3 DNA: TGTGCCAGCAGCCAATCGACGGGGAACCCCCTCTCTGGGGCCAACGTCCTGACTTTC
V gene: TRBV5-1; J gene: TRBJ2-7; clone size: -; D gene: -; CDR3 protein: CASSLSGGGLGRGEQYF; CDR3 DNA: TGCGCCAGCAGCTTGTCAGGGGGCGGACTAGGTCGGGGCGAGCAGTACTTC
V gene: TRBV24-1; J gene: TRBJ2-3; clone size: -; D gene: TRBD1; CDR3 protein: CATSDKRTGVTDTQYF; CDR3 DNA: TGTGCCACCAGTGATAAACGGACAGGGGTGACAGATACGCAGTATTTT
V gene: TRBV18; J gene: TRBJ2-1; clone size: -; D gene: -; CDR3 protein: CASSLPDSYEQFF; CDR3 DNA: TGTGCCAGCTCACTGCCTGACAGCTATGAGCAGTTCTTC
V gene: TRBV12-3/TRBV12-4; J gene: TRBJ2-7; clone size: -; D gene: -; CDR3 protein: CASSFIANEQYF; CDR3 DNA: TGTGCCAGCAGTTTTATCGCTAACGAGCAGTACTTC
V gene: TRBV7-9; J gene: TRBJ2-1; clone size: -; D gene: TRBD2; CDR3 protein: CARDGGRANEQFF; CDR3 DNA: TGTGCCAGGGATGGCGGGAGGGCCAATGAGCAGTTCTTC
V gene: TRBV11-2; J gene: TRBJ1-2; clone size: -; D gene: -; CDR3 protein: CASSALRTVNYGYTF; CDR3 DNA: TGTGCCAGCAGCGCCCTCCGGACAGTTAACTATGGCTACACCTTC
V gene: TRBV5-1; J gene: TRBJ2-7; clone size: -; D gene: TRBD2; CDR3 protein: CASSLGLAGGFYEQYF; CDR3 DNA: TGCGCCAGCAGCTTGGGTCTAGCGGGAGGGTTCTACGAGCAGTACTTC
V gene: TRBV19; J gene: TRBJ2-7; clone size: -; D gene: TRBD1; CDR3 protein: CASRSRGTGAYEQYF; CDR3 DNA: TGTGCCAGTAGATCACGTGGGACAGGGGCCTACGAGCAGTACTTC
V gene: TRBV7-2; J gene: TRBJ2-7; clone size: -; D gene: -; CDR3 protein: CASSLGGSVSGQYF; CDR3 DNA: TGTGCCAGCAGCTTAGGGGGTAGCGTTTCAGGGCAGTACTTC
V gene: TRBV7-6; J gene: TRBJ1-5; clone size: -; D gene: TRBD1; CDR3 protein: CASSSGTGGFGNQPQHF; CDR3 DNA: TGTGCCAGCAGCTCCGGGACAGGGGGCTTCGGCAATCAGCCCCAGCATTTT
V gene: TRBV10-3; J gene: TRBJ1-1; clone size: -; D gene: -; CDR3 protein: CAISVTANTEAFF; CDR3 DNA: TGTGCCATCAGTGTGACAGCCAACACTGAAGCTTTCTTT
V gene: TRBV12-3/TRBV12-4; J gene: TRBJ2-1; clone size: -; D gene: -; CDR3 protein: CASSLGQGPGQFF; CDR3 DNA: TGTGCCAGCAGTTTAGGGCAGGGTCCCGGGCAGTTCTTC
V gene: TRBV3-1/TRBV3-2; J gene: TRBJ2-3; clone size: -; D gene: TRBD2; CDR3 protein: CASSQGPLAGWSTDTQYF; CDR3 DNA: TGTGCCAGCAGCCAAGGTCCGCTAGCGGGATGGAGCACAGATACGCAGTATTTT
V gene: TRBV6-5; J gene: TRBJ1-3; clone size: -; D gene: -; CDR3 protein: CASSSQIGNTIYF; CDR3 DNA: TGTGCCAGCAGCTCACAAATCGGAAACACCATATATTTT
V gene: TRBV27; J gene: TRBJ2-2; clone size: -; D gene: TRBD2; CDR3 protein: CASSLRGGAGELFF; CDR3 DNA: TGTGCCAGCAGTTTACGGGGGGGCGCCGGGGAGCTGTTTTTT
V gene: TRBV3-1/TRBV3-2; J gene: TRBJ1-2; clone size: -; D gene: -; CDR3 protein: CASSHLGGTYGYTF; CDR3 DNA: TGTGCCAGCAGCCACCTAGGGGGAACCTATGGCTACACCTTC
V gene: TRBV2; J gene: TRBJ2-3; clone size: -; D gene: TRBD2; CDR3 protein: CASSLLAGVSDTQYF; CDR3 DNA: TGTGCCAGCAGCCTTCTAGCGGGAGTCTCAGATACGCAGTATTTT
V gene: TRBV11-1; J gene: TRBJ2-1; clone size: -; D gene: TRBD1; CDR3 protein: CASSFPGTGKYNEQFF; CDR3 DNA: TGTGCCAGCAGCTTCCCCGGGACAGGGAAATACAATGAGCAGTTCTTC
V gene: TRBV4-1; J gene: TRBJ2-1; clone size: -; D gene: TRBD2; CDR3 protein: CASSPAGALYNEQFF; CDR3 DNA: TGCGCCAGCAGCCCAGCGGGAGCCCTCTACAATGAGCAGTTCTTC
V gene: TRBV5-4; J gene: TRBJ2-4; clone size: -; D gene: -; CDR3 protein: CASSLSEGRNIQYF; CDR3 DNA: TGTGCCAGCAGCTTGTCAGAGGGCAGAAACATTCAGTACTTC
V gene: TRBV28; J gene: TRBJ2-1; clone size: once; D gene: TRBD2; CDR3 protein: CASSLVAGARYNEQFF; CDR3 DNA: TGTGCCAGCAGTTTAGTAGCGGGAGCAAGATACAATGAGCAGTTCTTC
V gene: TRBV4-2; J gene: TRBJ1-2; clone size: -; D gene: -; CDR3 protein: CASSQGRQVGYGYTF; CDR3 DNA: TGTGCCAGCAGCCAAGGTCGGCAGGTCGGCTATGGCTACACCTTC
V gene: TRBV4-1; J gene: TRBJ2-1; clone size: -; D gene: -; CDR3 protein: CASSHSLVHEQFF; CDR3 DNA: TGCGCCAGCAGCCATTCACTAGTCCATGAGCAGTTCTTC
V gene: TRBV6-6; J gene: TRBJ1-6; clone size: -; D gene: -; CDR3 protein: CASSQIGGSNNSPLHF; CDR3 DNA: TGTGCCAGCAGTCAGATCGGCGGGTCAAATAATTCACCCCTCCACTTT
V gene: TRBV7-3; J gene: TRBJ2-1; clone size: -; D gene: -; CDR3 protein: CASSLLASSYNEQFF; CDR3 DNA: TGTGCCAGCAGCTTACTCGCCAGTTCCTACAATGAGCAGTTCTTC
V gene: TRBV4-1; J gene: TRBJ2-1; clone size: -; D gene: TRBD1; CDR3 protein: CASSRTAGQGGGNEQFF; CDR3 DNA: TGCGCCAGCAGCCGCACGGCAGGACAGGGGGGGGGCAATGAGCAGTTCTTC
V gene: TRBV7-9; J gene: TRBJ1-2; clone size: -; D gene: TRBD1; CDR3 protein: CASSRTGANYGYTF; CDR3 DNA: TGTGCCAGCAGCCGAACAGGGGCTAACTATGGCTACACCTTC
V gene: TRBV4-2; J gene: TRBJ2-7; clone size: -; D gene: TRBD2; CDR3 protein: CASSQALAGVRYEQYF; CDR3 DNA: TGTGCCAGCAGCCAAGCCCTAGCGGGAGTCAGATACGAGCAGTACTTC
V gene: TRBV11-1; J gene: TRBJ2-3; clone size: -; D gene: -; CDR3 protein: CASSLFGQSTDTQYF; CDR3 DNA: TGTGCCAGCAGCTTATTTGGACAGAGCACAGATACGCAGTATTTT
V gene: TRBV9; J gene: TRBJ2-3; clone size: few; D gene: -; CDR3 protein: CASSLQGRRDTQYF; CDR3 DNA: TGTGCCAGCAGCTTACAGGGTCGCAGGGATACGCAGTATTTT
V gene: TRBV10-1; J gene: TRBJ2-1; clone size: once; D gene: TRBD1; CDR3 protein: CASSRPRGPEQFF; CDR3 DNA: TGCGCCAGCAGTCGTCCCAGGGGGCCTGAGCAGTTCTTC
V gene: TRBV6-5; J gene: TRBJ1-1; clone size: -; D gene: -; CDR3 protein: CASSYITGDTEAFF; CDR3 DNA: TGTGCCAGCAGTTACATTACGGGAGATACTGAAGCTTTCTTT
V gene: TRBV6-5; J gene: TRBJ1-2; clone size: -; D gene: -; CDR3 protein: CASSYNSAGNYGYTF; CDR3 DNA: TGTGCCAGCAGTTACAATAGCGCAGGCAACTATGGCTACACCTTC
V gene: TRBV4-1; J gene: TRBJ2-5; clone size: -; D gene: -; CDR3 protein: CASKQANQETQYF; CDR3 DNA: TGCGCCAGCAAACAGGCGAACCAAGAGACCCAGTACTTC
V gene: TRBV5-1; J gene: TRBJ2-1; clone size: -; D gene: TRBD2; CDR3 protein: CASSLGLAGPSYNEQFF; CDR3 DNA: TGCGCCAGCAGCTTGGGACTAGCGGGACCATCCTACAATGAGCAGTTCTTC